These 30 T cell receptor beta chains originate from one sample sequenced in a study of T cells in Graves' hyperthyroidism and ophthalmopathy (dated by TCRdb to between 2018 and 2021). Library method: multiplex PCR. This sample was sequenced with an Illumina HiSeq 2000. TCR beta CDR3 regions were amplified from RNA transcripts. The first round of RT-PCR for the TCR CDR3 was performed with the HTBI primer set and the Qiagen OneStep RT-PCR kit. TCRdb reworked the public reads: Q25 trimming with fastp, MiXCR clone assembly, productive beta chains retained. Records with the same CDR3 protein are collapsed into one entry carrying the most frequent genes and DNA. This sample is represented by 600,000 to 850,000 distinct CDR3 sequences; around a sixth of them were singletons. The top ten clonotypes cover approximately 15% of the sample. Sequencing was done on a sample of blood. The source of these receptors is a woman between 50 and 59 years old with Graves' hyperthyroidism that later progressed to Graves' ophthalmopathy.

This clonotype was seen only a few times. The chain carries TRBV30 and TRBJ1-2, with D perhaps TRBD1 (6 bases). The CDR3 has 15 residues. Per germline, CDR1 GTSNPN and CDR2 SVGIG (reference sequence). Trimming stripped 7 bases from V and 1 base from J, with 19 bases between. The CDR3 coding sequence is TGTGCCTACTATTACGGGGGCAGTCTTAACTATGGCTACACCTTC. It specifies CAYYYGGSLNYGYTF.

This chain uses TRBV10-3 with TRBJ2-1; 9 nucleotides agree with TRBD2. With V trimmed by 8 bases and J by 9 bases, 11 bases remained unmatched. Germline lookup yields CDR1 ENHRY and CDR2 SYGVKD. The length of the CDR3 is 14 residues. Here the CDR3 reads CAIGSGGSPGEQFF. CDR3 bases: TGTGCCATCGGGAGCGGGGGGTCCCCGGGTGAGCAGTTCTTC.

This clonotype was recorded many times. The chain is built from TRBV27 and TRBJ2-3; TRBD2 aligns across 8 bases. Germline lookup yields CDR1 MNHEY and CDR2 SMNVEV (reference sequence). This CDR3 spans 14 amino acids. V was clipped by 5 bases and J by 0 bases; unmatched bases: 1. The chain's CDR3 is CASSGLASTDTQYF. As DNA, the CDR3 is TGTGCCAGCAGTGGACTAGCTAGCACAGATACGCAGTATTTT.

This clonotype has ten or more counts. The chain carries TRBV3-1 and TRBJ1-4; a weak D match, TRBD1 (5 bases). V was clipped by 4 bases and J by 7 bases, with 16 bases between them. This CDR3 is 15 amino acids long. CDR1 is LGHDT and CDR2 is YNNKEL in the germline V gene (reference sequence). CDR3: CASSPTMGPAEKLFF. In DNA, the CDR3 is TGTGCCAGCAGCCCCACGATGGGGCCGGCTGAAAAACTGTTTTTT.

This clonotype came up many times. The rearrangement joins TRBV20-1 to TRBJ2-7, with 10 bases identical to TRBD2. J was trimmed by 1 base and V by 3 bases; bases with no gene match: 6. Germline lookup yields CDR1 DFQATT and CDR2 SNEGSKA (reference sequence). The CDR3 loop spans 15 amino acids. CDR3: CSARVLAGPSYEQYF. CDR3 in DNA: TGCAGTGCTAGGGTACTAGCGGGGCCGTCCTACGAGCAGTACTTC.

This clonotype appeared a few times. The chain uses TRBV28 and TRBJ1-4, with a possible D match to TRBD1 (6 bases). V dropped 1 base and J dropped 0 bases, with 9 bases sitting between them. The germline CDR1 and CDR2 sequences are MDHEN and SYDVKM. This CDR3 is built from 16 residues. The CDR3: CASSLYKGATNEKLFF. CDR3 DNA sequence: TGTGCCAGCAGTTTATACAAGGGGGCAACTAATGAAAAACTGTTTTTT. Together with reference TRBV28 and TRBJ1-4, the CDR3 gives the full variable domain: DVKVTQSSRYLVKRTGEKVFLECVQDMDHENMFWYRQDPGLGLRLIYFSYDVKMKEKGDIPEGYSVSREKKERFSLILESASTNQTSMYLCASSLYKGATNEKLFFGSGTQLSVL.

This clonotype was observed many times. The chain couples TRBV20-1 to TRBJ2-1, with 8 bases that match TRBD2. The V gene's germline CDR1 is DFQATT and CDR2 SNEGSKA (reference sequence). This CDR3 comprises 16 residues. J lost 6 bases, V lost 2 bases, and 12 bases had no gene match. CDR3 protein: CSARLTGGRMINEQFF. In DNA form, the CDR3 reads TGCAGTGCTAGACTCACGGGGGGGCGAATGATCAATGAGCAGTTCTTC.

This clonotype was recorded many times. The V and J genes are TRBV5-1 and TRBJ1-6, with 8 bases fitting TRBD1. Germline V gene lookup returns CDR1 SGHRS and CDR2 YFSETQ. The CDR3 sequence is 14 residues long. V was clipped by 7 bases and J by 4 bases; unmatched bases: 4. The CDR3 region has the DNA TGCGCCAGCTCAACAGGGGGATATAATTCACCCCTCCACTTT. Translation: CASSTGGYNSPLHF. Based on the CDR3 plus reference TRBV5-1 and TRBJ1-6, the full variable domain is KAGVTQTPRYLIKTRGQQVTLSCSPISGHRSVSWYQQTPGQGLQFLFEYFSETQRNKGNFPGRFSGRQFSNSRSEMNVSTLELGDSALYLCASSTGGYNSPLHFGNGTRLTVT.

This clonotype was seen many times. The rearrangement links TRBV10-3 to TRBJ1-1; the D is unclear. CDR1 and CDR2 from the germline V gene are ENHRY and SYGVKD. The CDR3 loop spans 13 amino acids. V lost 8 bases and J lost 0, with 10 bases in between. The CDR3 DNA follows: TGTGCCATCTCCGGACTGATGAACACTGAAGCTTTCTTT. Protein product: CAISGLMNTEAFF.

This clonotype was recorded a few times. The V call is TRBV29-1, the J call TRBJ2-7; TRBD1 agrees at 7 bases. There are 15 residues in the CDR3. From germline, CDR1 is SQVTM and CDR2 ANQGSEA. V lost 1 base to trimming and J lost 1 base; unmatched junction nucleotides: 7. This chain's CDR3 is CSVEGGQGDSYEQYF. The CDR3 bases are TGCAGCGTTGAAGGTGGGCAGGGGGATTCCTACGAGCAGTACTTC.

This clonotype was seen more than once but under ten times. The gene calls are TRBV9 and TRBJ2-2; TRBD1 matches 7 bases. With 0 bases clipped from V and 4 bases from J, the junction kept 6 bases outside the gene matches. Germline CDR1 SGDLS, CDR2 YYNGEE. The length of the CDR3 is 16 residues. CDR3: CASSVERGPGTGELFF. In nucleotides, the CDR3 is TGTGCCAGCAGCGTAGAAAGGGGGCCGGGCACCGGGGAGCTGTTTTTT.

This chain connects TRBV7-2 to TRBJ1-2; TRBD1 matches at 7 bases. Germline V gives CDR1 SGHTA, CDR2 FQGNSA. Trimming removed 4 bases from V and 4 bases from J; junction bases left unmatched: 9. CDR3 length: 15 amino acids. The CDR3 DNA sequence: TGTGCCAGCAGCTCCGCAAACAGGGGAACCTATGGCTACACCTTC. Translation gives CASSSANRGTYGYTF.

The V gene is TRBV27, the J gene TRBJ2-2, with D hard to call. The V and J ends lost 4 bases and 8 bases respectively, with 17 bases between them. Germline V gives CDR1 MNHEY, CDR2 SMNVEV (reference sequence). CDR3 length: 15 amino acids. The CDR3 region is CASSSFGLPDGELFF. CDR3 sequence (DNA): TGTGCCAGCAGTTCGTTCGGTCTCCCTGATGGGGAGCTGTTTTTT.

Details on this clonotype: One end of the junction is discordant with germline, which a read error may explain. The CDR3 sequence: CASTLKAGRAEAFF. As DNA, the CDR3 is TGTGCCAGCACCTTAAAGGCAGGGCGGGCTGAAGCTTTCTTT. The chain has TRBV7-2 and TRBJ1-1; possibly TRBD1 for D (5 bases). The length of the CDR3 is 14 residues. Looked up from germline, CDR1 is SGHTA and CDR2 is FQGNSA. The whole variable domain, filled in from reference TRBV7-2 and TRBJ1-1, reads GAGVSQSPSNKVTEKGKDVELRCDPISGHTALYWYRQSLGQGLEFLIYFQGNSAPDKSGLPSDRFSAERTGGSVSTLTIQRTQQEDSAVYLCASTLKAGRAEAFFGQGTRLTVV.

This clonotype has at least ten counts. The chain joins TRBV7-9 to TRBJ2-6; D not resolved. Looked up from germline, CDR1 is SEHNR and CDR2 is FQNEAQ (reference sequence). This CDR3 has 17 residues. Trimming cost V 4 bases and J 2 bases, with 15 bases left between them. The CDR3 region is CASSSNRAAPGANVLTF. The CDR3 nucleotides read TGTGCCAGCAGCTCGAACCGGGCCGCTCCTGGGGCCAACGTCCTGACTTTC.

In its sample, this clonotype was seen many times. This chain connects TRBV6-1 to TRBJ1-5; 10 nucleotides align to TRBD1. The CDR3 sequence is 16 residues long. Unmatched junction bases numbered 4, after V lost 2 bases and J lost 3 bases. Germline V CDR1 and CDR2: MNHNS, SASEGT. The CDR3 coding sequence is TGTGCCAGCAGTGAATACGGGACAGGGGACAATCAGCCCCAGCATTTT. This encodes CASSEYGTGDNQPQHF.

The chain combines TRBV3-1 with TRBJ2-2, with D hard to call. V was shortened by 0 bases and J by 1 base, with 9 bases between the two germline ends. The CDR3 totals 16 residues. CDR1 and CDR2 (germline): LGHDT, YNNKEL (reference sequence). The CDR3 DNA follows: TGTGCCAGCAGCCAAGATCTCCAGCTGAACACCGGGGAGCTGTTTTTT. It is translated as CASSQDLQLNTGELFF.

The chain joins TRBV5-6 to TRBJ1-4, with TRBD1 matching over 7 bases. The CDR3 is 16 amino acids. V shed 2 bases, J shed 4 bases, and the junction held 8 bases outside the gene matches. Germline CDR1 and CDR2: SGHDT and YYEEEE. The CDR3 here is CASSFRKGQFNEKLFF. In nucleotides, the CDR3 is TGTGCCAGCAGCTTCCGGAAGGGACAGTTTAATGAAAAACTGTTTTTT.

The sample holds many counts of this clonotype. The V and J genes are TRBV6-5 and TRBJ2-7, with D perhaps TRBD1 (5 bases). Germline loops: CDR1 MNHEY, CDR2 SVGAGI. V was clipped by 0 bases and J by 6 bases, with 9 bases between them. The CDR3 has 13 amino acids. This chain's CDR3 is CASSYSGRSEQYF. As DNA, the CDR3 is TGTGCCAGCAGTTACTCGGGGCGCTCCGAGCAGTACTTC.

This clonotype was picked up a small number of times. J is TRBJ2-3 and V is TRBV7-9; 7 bases fit TRBD1. V was pared by 5 bases and J by 1 base, with 18 bases of the junction left unmatched. The V gene's germline CDR1 is SEHNR and CDR2 FQNEAQ (reference sequence). This CDR3 spans 19 amino acids. In DNA form, the CDR3 reads TGTGCCAGCAGCCCCTGGGGGCAGGGGGATCGGATTGGCACAGATACGCAGTATTTT. It encodes CASSPWGQGDRIGTDTQYF.

The rearrangement uses TRBV5-1 and TRBJ2-2, with D maybe TRBD2 (6 bases). The CDR3 extends over 15 amino acids. Looked up from germline, CDR1 is SGHRS and CDR2 is YFSETQ. The ends were cut back, 7 bases at V and 0 bases at J, with 13 bases in the middle. The CDR3 DNA sequence: TGCGCCAGCTGGGGGGACGGAGCGAACACCGGGGAGCTGTTTTTT. Amino acids: CASWGDGANTGELFF.

CDR3 in DNA: TGTGCCAGACGACGGGCTAGCGGGGCCACAGATACGCAGTATTTT. It translates to CARRRASGATDTQYF. The rearrangement uses TRBV7-3 and TRBJ2-3, with TRBD2 matching over 9 bases. Losses at the gene ends were 9 bases for V and 2 bases for J; bases not matched to a gene: 9. CDR3 size: 15 residues. In germline, CDR1 is SGHTA, CDR2 FQGTGA. The full variable domain, completed using reference TRBV7-3 and TRBJ2-3, is GAGVSQTPSNKVTEKGKYVELRCDPISGHTALYWYRQSLGQGPEFLIYFQGTGAADDSGLPNDRFFAVRPEGSVSTLKIQRTERGDSAVYLCARRRASGATDTQYFGPGTRLTVL.

This clonotype was recorded many times. The chain carries TRBV12-3 or TRBV12-4 and TRBJ2-2; D might be TRBD1 or TRBD2, each matching 5 bases. Trimming left V 6 bases short and J 3 bases short, with 17 bases between. There are 16 residues in the CDR3. DNA of the CDR3: TGTGCCAGCAGCGGCGATTGGGGGTCGGACACCGGGGAGCTGTTTTTT. Protein sequence: CASSGDWGSDTGELFF.

This clonotype has ten or more counts. The chain couples TRBV11-2 to TRBJ1-2; D not certain. Germline CDR1 is SGHAT and CDR2 is FQNNGV. The CDR3 totals 12 residues. V was clipped by 4 bases and J by 8 bases, with 11 bases between them. CDR3 sequence: CASSSMRVGYTF. The CDR3 region has the DNA TGTGCCAGCAGCTCAATGAGGGTCGGCTACACCTTC.

This clonotype was seen at least ten times. The chain links TRBV12-3 or TRBV12-4 to TRBJ2-7, with D hard to call. Trimming stripped 5 bases from V and 7 bases from J, with 9 bases between. CDR3 size: 11 residues. The CDR3 sequence: CASSDYGEQYF. The CDR3 bases are TGTGCCAGCAGTGATTACGGGGAGCAGTACTTC.

This clonotype has only a few counts. The V call is TRBV6-1, the J call TRBJ1-1; D is uncertain. Between the trimmed V and J ends, which lost 7 bases and 5 bases, there was a span of 14 bases. This CDR3 is 13 amino acids long. Germline assignment: CDR1 MNHNS and CDR2 SASEGT. The CDR3 here is CASTPREWTEAFF. CDR3 in DNA: TGTGCCAGCACCCCCCGGGAATGGACTGAAGCTTTCTTT.

This clonotype was counted many times. The chain carries TRBV6-1 and TRBJ1-4; TRBD1 might be the D (6 bases). Trimming took off 5 bases at V and 0 bases at J, with 13 bases between the two ends. CDR3 length: 16 amino acids. Germline V lookup: CDR1 MNHNS, CDR2 SASEGT. CDR3 DNA sequence: TGTGCCAGCAGTTCAACCCGGACAGCAACTAATGAAAAACTGTTTTTT. Translating gives CASSSTRTATNEKLFF.

This clonotype was seen at least ten times. V usage is TRBV15 and J usage is TRBJ1-1; D not certain. Trimming took 0 bases from V and 0 from J, leaving 5 bases between them. Germline V gives CDR1 LNHNV, CDR2 YYDKDF (reference sequence). This CDR3 region has 14 residues. The CDR3 DNA reads TGTGCCACCAGCAGAGATGATCTGAACACTGAAGCTTTCTTT. It specifies CATSRDDLNTEAFF.

This clonotype was seen a handful of times. This chain links TRBV5-1 with TRBJ1-3; 8 positions match TRBD1. The CDR3 has 16 amino acids. CDR1 and CDR2 (germline): SGHRS, YFSETQ. V shed 2 bases and J 0 bases; nucleotides not matched to a gene: 4. Here the CDR3 DNA reads TGCGCCAGCAGCTTACCAGGGGGCGGCTCTGGAAACACCATATATTTT. Translated: CASSLPGGGSGNTIYF.

V gene TRBV4-1 combines with J gene TRBJ2-1; D gene unclear. There are 16 residues in the CDR3. The germline V gene has CDR1 MGHRA and CDR2 YSYEKL. V was clipped by 5 bases and J by 0 bases, with 14 bases between them. CDR3 in DNA: TGCGCCAGCAGCTCTGTACAGTCTCGCTCCTACAATGAGCAGTTCTTC. Translation: CASSSVQSRSYNEQFF.